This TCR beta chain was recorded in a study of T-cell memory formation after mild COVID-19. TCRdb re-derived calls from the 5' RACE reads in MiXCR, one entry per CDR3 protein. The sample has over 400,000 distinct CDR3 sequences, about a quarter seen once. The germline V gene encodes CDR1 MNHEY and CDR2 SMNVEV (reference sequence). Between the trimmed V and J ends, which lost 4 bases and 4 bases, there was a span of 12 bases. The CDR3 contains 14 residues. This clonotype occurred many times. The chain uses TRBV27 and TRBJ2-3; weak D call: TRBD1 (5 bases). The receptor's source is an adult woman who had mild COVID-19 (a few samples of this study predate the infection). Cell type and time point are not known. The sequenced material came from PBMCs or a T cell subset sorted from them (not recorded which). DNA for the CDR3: TGTGCCAGCAGTTCCAACGGACAACCAGATACGCAGTATTTT. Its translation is CASSSNGQPDTQYF.